The sequence of this TCR beta chain was determined in a study of shared clonotypes between healthy human individuals. The protocol was immunoSEQ multiplex PCR, while the TCRdb copy is restricted to in-frame clones and leaves out a portion. Of 450,000 to 500,000 clones in the sample, about 84% were seen once. A single count supports this clone. Antigen unknown. This CDR3 comprises 15 residues. Germline CDR1 is MRHNA and CDR2 is SNTAGT. The ends were cut back, 2 bases at V and 15 bases at J, with 24 bases in the middle. Study observations and caveats: Donors were few, which limited the genetic and exposure-history diversity represented.

This chain joins TRBV6-4 and TRBJ2-3; a weak D match, TRBD1 (6 bases). This TCR derives from a middle-aged woman in good health. Some clones in this sample may be carry-over from other donors' samples. What was sequenced was PBMCs. The CDR3 bases are TGTGCCAGCAGTGACGGGACAAGCTCTAAACCCCGCTACTATTTT. Encoded protein: CASSDGTSSKPRYYF.